This is a list of T cell receptor beta chains from one sample in a study of CD4 T cells in relation to SARS-CoV-2 and coronaviruses. No cognate antigen is known for these TCRs. The repertoire was sequenced with immunoSEQ multiplex PCR; TCRdb's copy has only in-frame clones and lacks some. The sample has some 14,000 clones; under 80% are singletons. The sequencing input was CD4+ T cells from PBMCs, cultured in vitro. All receptors derive from a human donor in good health. The CDR3 runs from the conserved cysteine through the conserved F or W. The D gene is left open where the match is weak. The size entry is marked missing in some rows and otherwise reads once, few, many or a size class.

d_gene	abundance	v_gene	j_gene	CDR3nt	CDR3aa
TRBD1	.	TRBV28	TRBJ1-2	TGTGCCAGCAGTGGGACAGGGATCAATTATGGCTACACCTTC	CASSGTGINYGYTF
TRBD2	.	TRBV2	TRBJ2-7	TGTGCCAGCAGAGAGCGGGAAACCTCCTACGAGCAGTACTTC	CASRERETSYEQYF
TRBD2	.	TRBV10-1	TRBJ2-1	TGCGCCAGCAGCCTTGGGGGGGAGGGCTCCTACAATGAGCAGTTCTTC	CASSLGGEGSYNEQFF
.	.	TRBV2	TRBJ1-1	TGTGCCAGCAGTGATCTACAGCGGGACACTGAAGCTTTCTTT	CASSDLQRDTEAFF
.	.	TRBV27	TRBJ2-7	TGTGCCAGCAGTGAAGCAGGGAACGAGCAGTACTTC	CASSEAGNEQYF
.	.	TRBV9	TRBJ1-5	TGTGCCATGTTCGGGCTAGATAGCAATCAGCCCCAGCATTTT	CAMFGLDSNQPQHF
.	.	TRBV6-2/TRBV6-3	TRBJ1-1	TGTGCCAGCAGCTCACCGGGACACACAGCTTTCTTT	CASSSPGHTAFF
TRBD1	.	TRBV5-1	TRBJ2-6	TGCGCCAGCAGCTCGACAGGGACGATTCCTGGGGCCAACGTCCTGACTTTC	CASSSTGTIPGANVLTF
.	large	TRBV3-1/TRBV3-2	TRBJ2-3	TGTGCCAGCAGCCCCCCGGGGGATACGCAGTATTTT	CASSPPGDTQYF
TRBD1	once	TRBV19	TRBJ2-7	TGTGCCAGTAGTATTTCCCCGGGGACAGCCTCCTACGAGCAGTACTTC	CASSISPGTASYEQYF
TRBD2	.	TRBV10-1	TRBJ2-1	TGCGCCAGCAGTCCCGGGGTAGCGGGAGGCTCCTTCAATGAGCAGTTCTTC	CASSPGVAGGSFNEQFF
TRBD2	.	TRBV2	TRBJ2-2	TGTGCCAGCAGTGCATTAGCGGGAGTTTCGACCGGGGAGCTGTTTTTT	CASSALAGVSTGELFF
.	.	TRBV11-2	TRBJ2-4	TGTGCCAGCAGCCTACAGGAATTGATGCACATTCAGTACTTC	CASSLQELMHIQYF
.	.	TRBV2	TRBJ1-1	TGTGCCAGCAGTGAAGCGCGTACAGGTACCCATGAAGCTTTCTTT	CASSEARTGTHEAFF
.	.	TRBV5-6	TRBJ2-7	TGTGCCAGCAGCTCGGGTTACTACGAGCAGTACTTC	CASSSGYYEQYF
TRBD1	.	TRBV19	TRBJ2-5	TGTGCCAGTAGTGACAGGGGGCTCCAAGAGACCCAGTACTTC	CASSDRGLQETQYF
TRBD1	.	TRBV5-1	TRBJ1-1	TGCGCCAGCAGCCCCAGGACAGGGGATCTGAACACTGAAGCTTTCTTT	CASSPRTGDLNTEAFF
.	.	TRBV19	TRBJ2-2	TGTGCCAGTAGAATTAGAGGGGTGGACGGGGAGCTGTTTTTT	CASRIRGVDGELFF
.	.	TRBV19	TRBJ1-1	TGTGCCAGTAGTATAGGGCCGAACACTGAAGCTTTCTTT	CASSIGPNTEAFF
.	.	TRBV15	TRBJ1-5	TGTGCCACCAGCAGAGATCTTGTGTCGGAGAATCAGCCCCAGCATTTT	CATSRDLVSENQPQHF
.	.	TRBV2	TRBJ2-3	TGTGCCAGCACCGGGGGAGGTTTTTCCACAGATACGCAGTATTTT	CASTGGGFSTDTQYF
.	.	TRBV2	TRBJ1-4	TGTGCCAGCAGGTACGAAAAACTGTTTTTT	CASRYEKLFF
.	.	TRBV18	TRBJ2-3	TGTGCCAGCTCAACCTACACAGATACGCAGTATTTT	CASSTYTDTQYF
.	.	TRBV12-3/TRBV12-4	TRBJ2-1	TGTGCCAGCAGTTTACAGGGGTATGAGCAGTTCTTC	CASSLQGYEQFF
TRBD1	few	TRBV18	TRBJ2-7	TGTGCCAGCTTTAAGACAGGGGCCTACGAGCAGTACTTC	CASFKTGAYEQYF
.	.	TRBV5-1	TRBJ1-1	TGCGCCAGCAGCTTGGATGGAAGTAGGGAGGCTGAAGCTTTCTTT	CASSLDGSREAEAFF
.	.	TRBV29-1	TRBJ1-1	TGCAGCTACGACAGAAACACTGAAGCTTTCTTT	CSYDRNTEAFF
.	.	TRBV2	TRBJ1-1	TGTGCCAGCAGCCCACAGGGAGGGAGCACTGAAGCTTTCTTT	CASSPQGGSTEAFF
TRBD1	.	TRBV15	TRBJ1-5	TGTGCCACCGCAAAGAGAAGGCAGGGGGCAGGAGGGAGCAATCAGCCCCAGCATTTT	CATAKRRQGAGGSNQPQHF
.	.	TRBV25-1	TRBJ2-7	TGTGCCAGCAGTGAATCGGTAGCCAAGGGCTCCTACGAGCAGTACTTC	CASSESVAKGSYEQYF
.	few	TRBV29-1	TRBJ2-2	TGCAGCGTTGGACTAGTTGGACTCGGGGAGCTGTTTTTT	CSVGLVGLGELFF
.	.	TRBV3-1/TRBV3-2	TRBJ1-1	TGTGCCAGCAGCTTCGCCCCGAACACTGAAGCTTTCTTT	CASSFAPNTEAFF
TRBD1	once	TRBV18	TRBJ1-6	TGTGCCAGCTCACCACAGACAGGGGTGGATTCACCCCTCCACTTT	CASSPQTGVDSPLHF
TRBD2	.	TRBV4-1	TRBJ2-5	TGCGCCAGCAGCCAAGAGGCTAGCGGGAGGTCAGAGACCCAGTACTTC	CASSQEASGRSETQYF
TRBD2	.	TRBV3-1/TRBV3-2	TRBJ2-1	TGTGCCAGCAGGGGGGGACTAGTCTTCAATGAGCAGTTCTTC	CASRGGLVFNEQFF
.	.	TRBV2	TRBJ2-3	TGTGCCAGCAGTGACGTGGGCCAGAGCACAGATACGCAGTATTTT	CASSDVGQSTDTQYF
.	.	TRBV6-2/TRBV6-3	TRBJ1-6	TGTGCCAGCAGTTACGCGAGGGGGGAGTCACCCCTCCACTTT	CASSYARGESPLHF
TRBD2	.	TRBV25-1	TRBJ2-1	TGTGCCAGCAGCCCCTCTTATGGGAGGACTAGCGGGATAGATGAGCAGTTCTTC	CASSPSYGRTSGIDEQFF
.	.	TRBV5-4	TRBJ2-3	TGTGCCAGCAGCTTGCCCCACACAGATACGCAGTATTTT	CASSLPHTDTQYF
TRBD1	once	TRBV5-6	TRBJ2-3	TGTGCCAGCAGCTGGGGACAGGGGAGCACAGATACGCAGTATTTT	CASSWGQGSTDTQYF
.	once	TRBV24-1	TRBJ2-7	TGTGCCACCAGTGACACCCGGGACGGAACCTACGAGCAGTACTTC	CATSDTRDGTYEQYF